Reported below is one TCR beta chain. The data were taken from a study of blood T cell repertoires in COVID-19. Original analysis: Amplification of reference gene primers was used by the study to estimate nucleated cell counts. Data came from immunoSEQ multiplex PCR; TCRdb stores just in-frame clones and leaves some out. For V, J and clone size, that table is used; D and trimming come from the DNA. The data show around 200,000 clones, around 83% seen once. The V end lost 0 bases, the J end lost 11 bases, and 16 bases lay between the germline ends. Germline assignment: CDR1 ENHRY and CDR2 SYGVKD. The length of the CDR3 is 14 residues.

The TCR was taken from a woman older than 75 with acute or convalescent COVID-19. The chain employs TRBV10-3 and TRBJ1-1; D is uncertain. Sequenced: peripheral blood. The CDR3 region is CAISESTLLSGAFF. The CDR3 DNA reads as TGTGCCATCAGTGAGTCCACACTCCTCTCCGGGGCTTTCTTT.